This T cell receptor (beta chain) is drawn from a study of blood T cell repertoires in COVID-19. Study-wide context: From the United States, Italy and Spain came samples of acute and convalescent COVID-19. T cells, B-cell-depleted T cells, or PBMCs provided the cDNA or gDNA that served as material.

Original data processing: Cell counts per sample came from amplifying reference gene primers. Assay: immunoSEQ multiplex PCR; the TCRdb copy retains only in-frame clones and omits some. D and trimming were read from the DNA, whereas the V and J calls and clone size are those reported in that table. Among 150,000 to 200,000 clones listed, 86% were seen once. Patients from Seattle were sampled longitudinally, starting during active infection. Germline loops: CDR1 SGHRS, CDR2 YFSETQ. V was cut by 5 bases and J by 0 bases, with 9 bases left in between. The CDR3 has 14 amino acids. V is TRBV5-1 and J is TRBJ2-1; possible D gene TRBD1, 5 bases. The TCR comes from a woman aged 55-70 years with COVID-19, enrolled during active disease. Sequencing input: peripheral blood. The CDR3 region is CASRWGDSYNEQFF. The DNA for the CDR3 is TGCGCCAGCAGATGGGGCGACTCCTACAATGAGCAGTTCTTC.